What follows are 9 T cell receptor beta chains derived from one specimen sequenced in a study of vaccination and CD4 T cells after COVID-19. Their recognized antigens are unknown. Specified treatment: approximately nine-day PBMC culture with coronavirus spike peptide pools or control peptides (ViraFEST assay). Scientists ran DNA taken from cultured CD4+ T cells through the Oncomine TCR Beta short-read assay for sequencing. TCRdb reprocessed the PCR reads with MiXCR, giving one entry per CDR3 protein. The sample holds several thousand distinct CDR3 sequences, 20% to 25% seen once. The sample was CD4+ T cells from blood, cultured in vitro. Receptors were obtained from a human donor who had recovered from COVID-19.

CDR3 bases: TGTGCCAGCAGAGAAAGGTCCAGTTTCACTGAAGCTTTCTTT. Encoded protein: CASRERSSFTEAFF. The chain joins TRBV6-1 to TRBJ1-1, with D hard to call. In germline, CDR1 is MNHNS, CDR2 SASEGT. This CDR3 contains 14 residues. With 6 bases removed from V and 4 bases from J, the gap between germline ends came to 15 bases.

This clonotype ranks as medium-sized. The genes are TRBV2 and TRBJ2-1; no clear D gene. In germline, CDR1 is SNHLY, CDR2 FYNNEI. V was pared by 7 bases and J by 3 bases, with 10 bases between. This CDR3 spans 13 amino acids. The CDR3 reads CASKGRIYNEQFF. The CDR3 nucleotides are TGTGCCAGCAAGGGAAGAATCTACAATGAGCAGTTCTTC. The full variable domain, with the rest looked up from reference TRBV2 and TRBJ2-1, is EPEVTQTPSHQVTQMGQEVILRCVPISNHLYFYWYRQILGQKVEFLVSFYNNEISEKSEIFDDQFSVERPDGSNFTLKIRSTKLEDSAMYFCASKGRIYNEQFFGPGTRLTVL.

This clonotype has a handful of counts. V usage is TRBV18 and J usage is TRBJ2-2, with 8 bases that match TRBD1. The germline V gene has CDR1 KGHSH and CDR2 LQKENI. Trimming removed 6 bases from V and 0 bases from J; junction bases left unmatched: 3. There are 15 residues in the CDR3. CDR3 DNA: TGTGCCAGCTCTCCGACAGGGGCGAACACCGGGGAGCTGTTTTTT. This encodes CASSPTGANTGELFF. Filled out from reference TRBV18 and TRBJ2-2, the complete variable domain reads NAGVMQNPRHLVRRRGQEARLRCSPMKGHSHVYWYRQLPEEGLKFMVYLQKENIIDESGMPKERFSAEFPKEGPSILRIQQVVRGDSAAYFCASSPTGANTGELFFGEGSRLTVL.

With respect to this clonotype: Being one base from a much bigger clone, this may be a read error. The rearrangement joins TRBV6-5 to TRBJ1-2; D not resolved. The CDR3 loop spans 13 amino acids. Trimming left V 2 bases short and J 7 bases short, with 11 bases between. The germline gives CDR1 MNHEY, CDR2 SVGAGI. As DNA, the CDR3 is TGTGCCAGCAGTTACATGCGGCGGAGTGGCTACACCTTC. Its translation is CASSYMRRSGYTF.

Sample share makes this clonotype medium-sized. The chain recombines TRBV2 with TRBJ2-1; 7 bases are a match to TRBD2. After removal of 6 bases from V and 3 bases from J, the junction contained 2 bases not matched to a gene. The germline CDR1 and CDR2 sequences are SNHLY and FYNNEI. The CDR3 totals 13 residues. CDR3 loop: CASRGRVYNEQFF. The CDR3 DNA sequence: TGTGCCAGCAGGGGGAGGGTCTACAATGAGCAGTTCTTC.

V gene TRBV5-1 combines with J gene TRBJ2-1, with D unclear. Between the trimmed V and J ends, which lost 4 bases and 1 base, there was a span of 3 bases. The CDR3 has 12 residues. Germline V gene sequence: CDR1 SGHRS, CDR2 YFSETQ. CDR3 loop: CASSRSYNEQFF. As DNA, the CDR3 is TGCGCCAGCAGCCGATCCTACAATGAGCAGTTCTTC.

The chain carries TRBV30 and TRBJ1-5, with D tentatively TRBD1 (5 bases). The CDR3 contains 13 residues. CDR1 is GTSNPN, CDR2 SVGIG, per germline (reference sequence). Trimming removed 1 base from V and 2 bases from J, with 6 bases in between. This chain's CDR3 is CAWSGGGNQPQHF. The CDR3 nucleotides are TGTGCCTGGAGTGGGGGGGGCAATCAGCCCCAGCATTTT.

In nucleotides, the CDR3 is TGCGCCAGCAGTGAGTCATTGGGCTACAATGAGCAGTTCTTC. Its translation is CASSESLGYNEQFF. The V gene is TRBV10-1, the J gene TRBJ2-1; no clear D. Germline V gene data show CDR1 as WNHNN and CDR2 as SYGVQD (reference sequence). This CDR3 has 14 amino acids. Trimming shortened V by 0 bases and J by 3 bases, and 6 bases separated the two germline ends.

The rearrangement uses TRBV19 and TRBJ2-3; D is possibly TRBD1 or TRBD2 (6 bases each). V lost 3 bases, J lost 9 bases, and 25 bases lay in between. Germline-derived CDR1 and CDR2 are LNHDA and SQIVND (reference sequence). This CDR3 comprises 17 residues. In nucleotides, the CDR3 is TGTGCCAGTAGTATGGACAAGGGGGGTCTCTCGTTCGCGACGCAGTATTTT. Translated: CASSMDKGGLSFATQYF.